This T cell receptor (beta chain) was recorded in a study of T cells after yellow fever vaccination. Findings and caveats of the study: A limited proportion of clonotypes was detected within both the CD4 and CD8 compartments.

The 5'RACE template-switching step produced TCR cDNA and added a universal primer site and UMIs. MiXCR, applied by TCRdb to the 5' RACE reads, yields one record per CDR3 protein. The sample contains about 340,000 distinct CDR3 sequences, almost 4% of which appear only once. Trimming removed 5 bases at V and 1 base at J, with 12 bases between. This CDR3 region has 15 residues. Germline-derived CDR1 and CDR2 are SEHNR and FQNEAQ (reference sequence). This clonotype was observed a handful of times. As yet, its antigen is unknown. Material: PBMCs, obtained 5 days after the yellow fever booster vaccination. The clonotype was recovered from a young man who received the YFV17D yellow fever vaccine. This rearrangement joins TRBV7-9 to TRBJ1-3; D ambiguous. CDR3 sequence: CASSAVVRSGNTIYF. CDR3 nucleotide sequence: TGTGCCAGCAGCGCCGTCGTGAGATCTGGAAACACCATATATTTT.